A selection of T cell receptor beta chains follows, all from one sample in a study of CD8 T cells in Susac syndrome. One entry per CDR3 protein, called by TCRdb with MiXCR from the immunoSEQ multiplex PCR reads. The sample includes around 56,000 distinct CDR3 sequences, about 92% of them seen just once. Sequencing was performed on CD8+ T cells from PBMCs. The receptors derive from a human donor in good health. CDR3s include the opening cysteine and the closing phenylalanine or tryptophan. The order of the fields is J gene, D gene, V gene, clone size, CDR3 protein, CDR3 DNA. A D gene is named only where the DNA matches it firmly. A clone size is listed for some rows: how often the clone was seen (once, few, many), or a class if it is expanded.

j_gene: TRBJ2-1; d_gene: TRBD1; v_gene: TRBV7-6; abundance: .; CDR3aa: CASSSGQGINNEQFF; CDR3nt: TGTGCCAGCAGCTCGGGACAGGGGATAAACAATGAGCAGTTCTTC
j_gene: TRBJ2-7; d_gene: .; v_gene: TRBV5-6; abundance: .; CDR3aa: CASEGPYGQYF; CDR3nt: TGTGCCAGCGAGGGTCCCTACGGGCAGTACTTC
j_gene: TRBJ2-1; d_gene: TRBD2; v_gene: TRBV7-6; abundance: .; CDR3aa: CASSLLPSGYNEQFF; CDR3nt: TGTGCCAGCAGCTTACTCCCTAGCGGATACAATGAGCAGTTCTTC
j_gene: TRBJ2-5; d_gene: .; v_gene: TRBV12-3/TRBV12-4; abundance: .; CDR3aa: CASSPFPPGRMGETQYF; CDR3nt: TGTGCCAGCAGTCCTTTCCCCCCAGGGCGAATGGGGGAGACCCAGTACTTC
j_gene: TRBJ1-2; d_gene: TRBD1; v_gene: TRBV27; abundance: .; CDR3aa: CASSIDRALGYTF; CDR3nt: TGTGCCAGCAGTATAGACAGGGCCTTGGGCTACACCTTC
j_gene: TRBJ2-3; d_gene: .; v_gene: TRBV10-3; abundance: .; CDR3aa: CARAPAPTDTQYF; CDR3nt: TGTGCCAGGGCCCCCGCACCCACAGATACGCAGTATTTT
j_gene: TRBJ1-4; d_gene: .; v_gene: TRBV10-2; abundance: .; CDR3aa: CADEKLFF; CDR3nt: TGCGCCGATGAAAAACTGTTTTTT
j_gene: TRBJ2-7; d_gene: .; v_gene: TRBV4-1; abundance: .; CDR3aa: CASSQEGAYEQYF; CDR3nt: TGCGCCAGCAGCCAAGAGGGGGCCTACGAGCAGTACTTC
j_gene: TRBJ1-1; d_gene: .; v_gene: TRBV4-1; abundance: .; CDR3aa: CASSQGEWAAEAFF; CDR3nt: TGCGCCAGCAGCCAAGGCGAGTGGGCCGCTGAGGCTTTCTTT
j_gene: TRBJ2-7; d_gene: .; v_gene: TRBV5-1; abundance: .; CDR3aa: CASSLLGWGNTIDEQYF; CDR3nt: TGCGCCAGCAGCTTGCTGGGCTGGGGAAACACTATTGACGAGCAGTACTTC
j_gene: TRBJ2-1; d_gene: TRBD2; v_gene: TRBV5-5; abundance: .; CDR3aa: CASSYNSGGINEQFF; CDR3nt: TGTGCCAGCAGCTATAACTCGGGAGGGATCAATGAGCAGTTCTTC
j_gene: TRBJ1-2; d_gene: TRBD1; v_gene: TRBV14; abundance: .; CDR3aa: CASSLIEGANYGYTF; CDR3nt: TGTGCCAGCAGCCTGATTGAGGGGGCCAACTATGGCTACACCTTC
j_gene: TRBJ2-2; d_gene: .; v_gene: TRBV20-1; abundance: .; CDR3aa: CSAGVAGELFF; CDR3nt: TGCAGTGCAGGGGTCGCCGGGGAGCTGTTTTTT
j_gene: TRBJ2-7; d_gene: TRBD1; v_gene: TRBV4-1; abundance: .; CDR3aa: CASSQPWDSRRQYF; CDR3nt: TGCGCCAGCAGCCAACCTTGGGACAGTCGGCGGCAGTACTTC
j_gene: TRBJ2-1; d_gene: TRBD2; v_gene: TRBV25-1; abundance: .; CDR3aa: CASSGLGSGAWTYNEQFF; CDR3nt: TGTGCCAGCAGTGGGTTGGGTAGCGGGGCCTGGACGTACAATGAGCAGTTCTTC
j_gene: TRBJ2-5; d_gene: .; v_gene: TRBV7-9; abundance: .; CDR3aa: CASSLVEVNQETQYF; CDR3nt: TGTGCCAGCAGCTTAGTGGAAGTTAACCAAGAGACCCAGTACTTC
j_gene: TRBJ2-7; d_gene: .; v_gene: TRBV27; abundance: .; CDR3aa: CASSPPLEDEQYF; CDR3nt: TGTGCCAGCAGCCCACCCCTAGAAGACGAGCAGTACTTC
j_gene: TRBJ1-2; d_gene: TRBD1; v_gene: TRBV5-5; abundance: .; CDR3aa: CASSLVLDRVYGYTF; CDR3nt: TGTGCCAGCAGCTTGGTGCTGGACAGGGTCTATGGCTACACCTTC
j_gene: TRBJ2-2; d_gene: .; v_gene: TRBV7-9; abundance: .; CDR3aa: CASSQKDSLGELFF; CDR3nt: TGTGCCAGCAGCCAAAAAGACAGTCTCGGGGAGCTGTTTTTT
j_gene: TRBJ2-7; d_gene: .; v_gene: TRBV18; abundance: .; CDR3aa: CASSPEGGIPYEQYF; CDR3nt: TGTGCCAGCTCACCAGAGGGGGGCATCCCCTACGAGCAGTACTTC
j_gene: TRBJ1-2; d_gene: .; v_gene: TRBV5-1; abundance: .; CDR3aa: CASSSPTGGQGLTNYGYTF; CDR3nt: TGCGCCAGCAGCTCACCCACCGGGGGGCAGGGCCTAACTAACTATGGCTACACCTTC
j_gene: TRBJ1-1; d_gene: TRBD1; v_gene: TRBV9; abundance: .; CDR3aa: CASSLRTGETEAFF; CDR3nt: TGTGCCAGCAGCCTCCGAACAGGGGAAACTGAAGCTTTCTTT
j_gene: TRBJ2-5; d_gene: .; v_gene: TRBV4-2; abundance: .; CDR3aa: CASSQGPNSGPQETQYF; CDR3nt: TGTGCCAGCAGCCAAGGCCCCAATAGCGGACCCCAAGAGACCCAGTACTTC
j_gene: TRBJ2-5; d_gene: .; v_gene: TRBV7-9; abundance: .; CDR3aa: CASSPRLRAEETQYF; CDR3nt: TGTGCCAGCAGCCCCCGCTTACGGGCGGAAGAGACCCAGTACTTC
j_gene: TRBJ1-5; d_gene: .; v_gene: TRBV21-1; abundance: .; CDR3aa: CASSKIDRGNQPQHF; CDR3nt: TGTGCCAGCAGCAAAATTGACAGGGGAAATCAGCCCCAGCATTTT
j_gene: TRBJ1-4; d_gene: TRBD1; v_gene: TRBV14; abundance: .; CDR3aa: CASSLWTGPGPTNEKLFF; CDR3nt: TGTGCCAGCAGCCTCTGGACAGGGCCAGGGCCCACTAATGAAAAACTGTTTTTT
j_gene: TRBJ1-2; d_gene: .; v_gene: TRBV5-6; abundance: .; CDR3aa: CASSWDRVNYGYTF; CDR3nt: TGTGCCAGCAGCTGGGACCGAGTTAACTATGGCTACACCTTC
j_gene: TRBJ2-1; d_gene: TRBD1; v_gene: TRBV4-1; abundance: .; CDR3aa: CASSRIDRGDEQFF; CDR3nt: TGCGCCAGCAGCCGGATCGACAGGGGGGATGAGCAGTTCTTC
j_gene: TRBJ2-3; d_gene: .; v_gene: TRBV12-3/TRBV12-4; abundance: few; CDR3aa: CASSLSGTDTQYF; CDR3nt: TGTGCCAGCAGTTTATCGGGCACCGATACGCAGTATTTT
j_gene: TRBJ2-1; d_gene: TRBD2; v_gene: TRBV10-3; abundance: .; CDR3aa: CAIKAGGDYNEQFF; CDR3nt: TGTGCCATCAAAGCCGGGGGGGATTACAATGAGCAGTTCTTC
j_gene: TRBJ2-7; d_gene: TRBD1; v_gene: TRBV28; abundance: .; CDR3aa: CASAYISGTGDYEQYF; CDR3nt: TGTGCCAGCGCCTATATTTCCGGGACAGGGGACTACGAGCAGTACTTC
j_gene: TRBJ2-7; d_gene: .; v_gene: TRBV4-1; abundance: .; CDR3aa: CASSQGFRDYEQYF; CDR3nt: TGCGCCAGCAGCCAAGGATTTAGGGACTACGAGCAGTACTTC